Listed here are 18 T cell receptor beta chains from one sample, sequenced in a study of OX40 agonist ivuxolimab in advanced cancers. Assay used: immunoSEQ multiplex PCR; TCRdb lists only in-frame clones, some missing. The data hold about 12,000 clones, with about 81% observed a single time. The source was CD4+ or CD8+ T cells sorted from blood, collected in a trial of the OX40 agonist ivuxolimab. These receptor sequences come from an adult with an advanced solid tumor such as melanoma, head and neck, liver or kidney cancer.

This rearrangement joins TRBV30 to TRBJ2-1, with D possibly being TRBD2 (5 bases). Trimming removed 3 bases from V and 2 bases from J, with 5 bases in between. Germline V gene lookup returns CDR1 GTSNPN and CDR2 SVGIG (reference sequence). The CDR3 totals 12 residues. CDR3 in amino acids: CAWSGTYNEQFF. In nucleotides, the CDR3 is TGTGCCTGGAGCGGGACCTACAATGAGCAGTTCTTC. The entire variable domain, with the rest obtained from reference TRBV30 and TRBJ2-1, is as follows: SQTIHQWPATLVQPVGSPLSLECTVEGTSNPNLYWYRQAAGRGLQLLFYSVGIGQISSEVPQNLSASRPQDRQFILSSKKLLLSDSGFYLCAWSGTYNEQFFGPGTRLTVL.

The rearrangement joins TRBV27 to TRBJ2-3; D call uncertain. The germline gives CDR1 MNHEY, CDR2 SMNVEV (reference sequence). Trimming removed 3 bases from V and 2 bases from J, with 6 bases in between. The CDR3 contains 13 residues. For the CDR3, the DNA is TGTGCCAGCAGTTTCCACCTCACAGATACGCAGTATTTT. Translation: CASSFHLTDTQYF.

Worth noting for this clone: Within the sample, other DNA sequences also encode this same CDR3. The rearrangement uses TRBV4-2 and TRBJ1-6; 8 nucleotides agree with TRBD1. Germline V gene lookup returns CDR1 LGHNA and CDR2 YNFKEQ. After removal of 0 bases from V and 7 bases from J, the junction contained 5 bases not matched to a gene. This CDR3 contains 16 residues. CDR3 sequence: CASSQEGQGGNSPLHF. The CDR3 nucleotides read TGTGCCAGCAGCCAAGAAGGACAGGGAGGGAATTCACCCCTCCACTTT.

The V and J genes are TRBV27 and TRBJ2-3, with 8 bases fitting TRBD2. CDR1 and CDR2 from the germline V gene are MNHEY and SMNVEV (reference sequence). The CDR3 contains 15 residues. Losses at the gene ends were 2 bases for V and 0 bases for J; bases not matched to a gene: 1. CDR3 bases: TGTGCCAGCAGTTTACTAGCGGGCAGCACAGATACGCAGTATTTT. It specifies CASSLLAGSTDTQYF.

The V and J genes are TRBV7-3 and TRBJ2-7; no clear D. Trimming left V 4 bases short and J 3 bases short, with 10 bases between. The CDR3 loop spans 13 amino acids. Germline V lookup: CDR1 SGHTA, CDR2 FQGTGA. In nucleotides, the CDR3 is TGTGCCAGCAGCTACTCGGGCGACTACGAGCAGTACTTC. Its protein is CASSYSGDYEQYF.

In DNA, the CDR3 is TGCGCCAGCAGCTTGGAACTTAGCACAGATACGCAGTATTTT. It is translated as CASSLELSTDTQYF. The chain has TRBV5-1 and TRBJ2-3, with D hard to call. Trimming left V 0 bases short and J 0 bases short, with 5 bases between. Germline V gene lookup returns CDR1 SGHRS and CDR2 YFSETQ. The CDR3 has 14 amino acids.

V usage is TRBV5-1 and J usage is TRBJ2-5; a weak D match, TRBD2 (7 bases). V lost 4 bases and J 2 bases, leaving 18 bases between the germline ends. This CDR3 is built from 16 residues. Germline lookup yields CDR1 SGHRS and CDR2 YFSETQ. In DNA form, the CDR3 reads TGCGCCAGCAGCCGCATTCGAGGGGGAGGGCAAGAGACCCAGTACTTC. This codes for CASSRIRGGGQETQYF.

The J gene is TRBJ1-2, the V gene TRBV29-1; the D is unclear. Trimming left V 4 bases short and J 0 bases short, with 12 bases between. Germline assignment: CDR1 SQVTM and CDR2 ANQGSEA. The CDR3 has 14 residues. CDR3: CSVVPPFTNYGYTF. CDR3 in DNA: TGCAGCGTTGTTCCCCCATTCACTAACTATGGCTACACCTTC.

The J gene is TRBJ1-6, the V gene TRBV4-3; D not resolved. The CDR3 contains 17 residues. Germline V lookup: CDR1 LGHNA, CDR2 YSLEER. V lost 0 bases and J 7 bases, leaving 16 bases between the germline ends. The CDR3 sequence is CASSQDWGVRWNSPLHF. As DNA, the CDR3 is TGCGCCAGCAGCCAAGATTGGGGAGTTAGATGGAATTCACCCCTCCACTTT.

This clone was counted a few times. This chain uses TRBV4-3 with TRBJ2-7, with a weak D call TRBD1 (5 bases). The CDR3 is 15 amino acids. V was shortened by 0 bases and J by 5 bases, with 14 bases between the two germline ends. Per germline, CDR1 LGHNA and CDR2 YSLEER. This chain's CDR3 is CASSQDGFRGDEQYF. The CDR3 region has the DNA TGCGCCAGCAGCCAAGATGGTTTTAGGGGCGACGAGCAGTACTTC.

V is TRBV6-6 and J is TRBJ1-1, with D perhaps matching TRBD1 (6 bases). Germline V gene data show CDR1 as MNHNY and CDR2 as SVGAGI (reference sequence). CDR3 size: 11 residues. Trimming stripped 6 bases from V and 7 bases from J, with 9 bases between. CDR3 residues: CASRDSNEAFF. CDR3 in DNA: TGTGCCAGCAGGGACAGTAATGAAGCTTTCTTT.

The chain links TRBV9 to TRBJ2-7; 13 bases match TRBD2. V trimming: 3 bases; J trimming: 4 bases; junction bases outside the gene matches: 4. Per germline, CDR1 SGDLS and CDR2 YYNGEE. This CDR3 has 15 amino acids. CDR3 region: CASSGGLAGVYEQYF. The CDR3 DNA sequence: TGTGCCAGCAGCGGAGGACTAGCGGGAGTTTACGAGCAGTACTTC.

This clone was picked up a small number of times. The rearrangement links TRBV11-2 to TRBJ2-5; D remains unclear. This CDR3 is built from 15 residues. V was clipped by 1 base and J by 1 base, with 10 bases between them. Germline CDR1 reads SGHAT; CDR2 reads FQNNGV. CDR3 bases: TGTGCCAGCAGCTTAGCCCCGGGCAGCCAAGAGACCCAGTACTTC. Protein sequence: CASSLAPGSQETQYF. The full variable domain, with the rest looked up from reference TRBV11-2 and TRBJ2-5, is EAGVAQSPRYKIIEKRQSVAFWCNPISGHATLYWYQQILGQGPKLLIQFQNNGVVDDSQLPKDRFSAERLKGVDSTLKIQPAKLEDSAVYLCASSLAPGSQETQYFGPGTRLLVL.

The rearrangement uses TRBV19 and TRBJ2-6, with D unresolved. The V and J ends lost 5 bases and 0 bases respectively, with 8 bases between them. This CDR3 contains 15 residues. Germline-derived CDR1 and CDR2 are LNHDA and SQIVND (reference sequence). CDR3 residues: CASSPVDSGANVLTF. The CDR3 bases are TGTGCCAGTAGTCCCGTAGACTCTGGGGCCAACGTCCTGACTTTC. Drawing the rest from reference TRBV19 and TRBJ2-6, the complete variable domain is DGGITQSPKYLFRKEGQNVTLSCEQNLNHDAMYWYRQDPGQGLRLIYYSQIVNDFQKGDIAEGYSVSREKKESFPLTVTSAQKNPTAFYLCASSPVDSGANVLTFGAGSRLTVL.

The chain carries TRBV4-1 and TRBJ2-3; D may be TRBD1 (5 bases). The length of the CDR3 is 15 residues. From germline, CDR1 is MGHRA and CDR2 YSYEKL. Trimming cost V 3 bases and J 1 base, with 11 bases left between them. The CDR3 loop is CASSHNQGGTDTQYF. The CDR3 coding sequence is TGCGCCAGCAGCCATAATCAGGGTGGCACAGATACGCAGTATTTT.

This clone was detected a few times. CDR3 protein: CSVPMDHYTGELFF. The CDR3, as DNA: TGCAGCGTTCCCATGGACCATTACACCGGGGAGCTGTTTTTT. The rearrangement uses TRBV29-1 and TRBJ2-2; D is ambiguous. Per germline, CDR1 SQVTM and CDR2 ANQGSEA. The CDR3 has 14 residues. V was pared by 5 bases and J by 3 bases, with 13 bases between.

This sequence joins TRBV7-3 and TRBJ2-2; no definite D call. CDR1 is SGHTA and CDR2 is FQGTGA in the germline V gene. Between the trimmed V and J ends, which lost 8 bases and 1 base, there was a span of 2 bases. This CDR3 comprises 11 residues. Here the CDR3 DNA reads TGTGCCAGCGGGAACACCGGGGAGCTGTTTTTT. Translated: CASGNTGELFF.

This chain connects TRBV9 to TRBJ2-2; TRBD2 aligns across 13 bases. This CDR3 comprises 17 residues. The V gene's germline CDR1 is SGDLS and CDR2 YYNGEE. The V and J ends lost 4 bases and 1 base, in that order; junction bases with no gene match: 4. The CDR3 DNA reads as TGTGCCAGCAGCTTTGGGACTAGCGGGGAGAACACCGGGGAGCTGTTTTTT. It translates to CASSFGTSGENTGELFF.